The source of this TCR beta chain is a study of blood T cells in healthy people across ages. Broader study findings: Unsorted PBMC material precluded a definitive naive versus antigen-experienced comparison. Naive CD4+ cells and diversity were both higher in long-lived donors than in aged donors.

Primers used in a second PCR of roughly 7 to 11 cycles were a sample-barcoded 5' primer and a J-beta primer mix. TCRdb reanalysed the 5' RACE reads using MiXCR and keeps one entry per CDR3 protein. The table includes hundreds of thousands of distinct CDR3 sequences, more than 50% detected once. The CDR3 is 13 amino acids. V shed 4 bases and J shed 10 bases, with 17 bases lying between them. Germline CDR1 SQVTM, CDR2 ANQGSEA. In regard to this clonotype: The target antigen is unknown.

The sample was blood. This sequence joins TRBV29-1 and TRBJ2-1; possibly TRBD2 for D (6 bases). This receptor was obtained from a man aged 35 to 55 in good health. CDR3 DNA: TGCAGCGTTGTGGGAGGACTCGTGGAAGAGCAGTTCTTC. The encoded protein is CSVVGGLVEEQFF.